This is a list of T cell receptor beta chains from one sample in a study of blood T cell repertoires in COVID-19. The data were produced by immunoSEQ multiplex PCR, yet TCRdb's version contains in-frame clones alone and is incomplete. The table includes 180,000 or so clones, more than 70% detected once. The sample taken for sequencing was PBMCs or T cells enriched from blood (not recorded which). These receptors were collected from a woman aged 45-65 years in a cohort exposed to, infected with or recovered from COVID-19 (not recorded which). The CDR3 runs from the conserved cysteine through the conserved F or W. The order of the fields is clone size, J gene, D gene, V gene, CDR3 length, CDR3 protein, CDR3 DNA. D genes are given only for firm matches. Clone size appears in some rows only: once, few, many, or a class for an expanded clone.

clone size: NA; J gene: TRBJ1-6; D gene: NA; V gene: TRBV7-2; CDR3 length: 14; CDR3 protein: CASSLDRSNSPLHF; CDR3 DNA: TGTGCCAGCAGCCTAGACAGATCAAATTCACCCCTCCACTTT
clone size: NA; J gene: TRBJ1-1; D gene: NA; V gene: TRBV12-3/TRBV12-4; CDR3 length: 12; CDR3 protein: CASSSGSEGAFF; CDR3 DNA: TGTGCCAGCAGTTCCGGGAGCGAGGGAGCTTTCTTT
clone size: few; J gene: TRBJ2-1; D gene: NA; V gene: TRBV3-1/TRBV3-2; CDR3 length: 15; CDR3 protein: CASSQASRGGGEQFF; CDR3 DNA: TGTGCCAGCAGCCAAGCGTCTCGCGGAGGCGGCGAGCAGTTCTTC
clone size: NA; J gene: TRBJ2-1; D gene: NA; V gene: TRBV7-2; CDR3 length: 13; CDR3 protein: CASSLDSWIESFF; CDR3 DNA: TGTGCCAGCAGCTTAGATAGCTGGATTGAGTCGTTCTTC
clone size: NA; J gene: TRBJ1-3; D gene: TRBD1; V gene: TRBV28; CDR3 length: 16; CDR3 protein: CASSLSGTGAGNTIYF; CDR3 DNA: TGTGCCAGCAGTTTATCAGGGACAGGGGCTGGAAACACCATATATTTT
clone size: NA; J gene: TRBJ1-1; D gene: NA; V gene: TRBV19; CDR3 length: 13; CDR3 protein: CASSIRGLAEAFF; CDR3 DNA: TGTGCCAGTAGTATACGAGGGTTGGCTGAAGCTTTCTTT
clone size: NA; J gene: TRBJ2-1; D gene: TRBD1; V gene: TRBV5-1; CDR3 length: 15; CDR3 protein: CASSLEGQGGNEQFF; CDR3 DNA: TGCGCCAGCAGCTTGGAGGGACAGGGAGGAAATGAGCAGTTCTTC
clone size: few; J gene: TRBJ1-1; D gene: NA; V gene: TRBV11-2; CDR3 length: 15; CDR3 protein: CASSLGRSSLVGTDF; CDR3 DNA: TGTGCCAGCAGCTTAGGTCGGTCGTCCCTCGTAGGGACTGACTTT
clone size: NA; J gene: TRBJ2-3; D gene: NA; V gene: TRBV5-1; CDR3 length: 14; CDR3 protein: CASSLSVTGDTQYF; CDR3 DNA: TGCGCCAGCAGCTTGAGCGTGACGGGAGATACGCAGTATTTT
clone size: NA; J gene: TRBJ2-3; D gene: TRBD2; V gene: TRBV19; CDR3 length: 16; CDR3 protein: CASSKTGTSISDTQYF; CDR3 DNA: TGTGCCAGTAGTAAAACCGGGACTAGCATCTCAGATACGCAGTATTTT
clone size: NA; J gene: TRBJ1-1; D gene: NA; V gene: TRBV6-5; CDR3 length: 13; CDR3 protein: CASWGVLDTEAFF; CDR3 DNA: TGTGCCTCCTGGGGGGTGTTGGACACTGAAGCTTTCTTT
clone size: NA; J gene: TRBJ2-5; D gene: TRBD2; V gene: TRBV4-1; CDR3 length: 17; CDR3 protein: CASSQGAASGLQETQYF; CDR3 DNA: TGCGCCAGCAGCCAAGGAGCGGCTAGCGGGCTACAAGAGACCCAGTACTTC
clone size: once; J gene: TRBJ1-2; D gene: TRBD1; V gene: TRBV5-1; CDR3 length: 14; CDR3 protein: CASSWGQRPYGYTF; CDR3 DNA: TGCGCCAGCAGCTGGGGACAGCGCCCCTATGGCTACACCTTC
clone size: NA; J gene: TRBJ2-7; D gene: TRBD2; V gene: TRBV7-9; CDR3 length: 14; CDR3 protein: CASSLPAGGPEQYF; CDR3 DNA: TGTGCCAGCAGCTTGCCAGCGGGAGGGCCCGAGCAGTACTTC
clone size: NA; J gene: TRBJ2-3; D gene: TRBD2; V gene: TRBV2; CDR3 length: 17; CDR3 protein: CASRASGGARSTDTQYF; CDR3 DNA: TGTGCCAGCAGGGCCTCCGGGGGGGCGAGGAGCACAGATACGCAGTATTTT
clone size: few; J gene: TRBJ2-7; D gene: TRBD1; V gene: TRBV9; CDR3 length: 19; CDR3 protein: CASSPHIPGTDTNSYEQYF; CDR3 DNA: TGTGCCAGCAGCCCCCATATACCCGGGACAGACACGAACTCCTACGAGCAGTACTTC
clone size: NA; J gene: TRBJ1-2; D gene: TRBD1; V gene: TRBV2; CDR3 length: 14; CDR3 protein: CASSVDREVGGYTF; CDR3 DNA: TGTGCCAGCAGTGTTGACAGGGAAGTAGGTGGCTACACCTTC
clone size: NA; J gene: TRBJ1-4; D gene: NA; V gene: TRBV18; CDR3 length: 15; CDR3 protein: CASSPRVATNEKLFF; CDR3 DNA: TGTGCCAGCTCACCCAGGGTTGCAACTAATGAAAAACTGTTTTTT
clone size: NA; J gene: TRBJ1-1; D gene: TRBD1; V gene: TRBV29-1; CDR3 length: 14; CDR3 protein: CSVASGTGQTEAFF; CDR3 DNA: TGCAGCGTTGCTTCCGGGACAGGACAAACTGAAGCTTTCTTT
clone size: NA; J gene: TRBJ1-5; D gene: NA; V gene: TRBV11-2; CDR3 length: 11; CDR3 protein: CASSLDRDQHF; CDR3 DNA: TGTGCCAGCAGCTTAGACCGGGACCAGCATTTT
clone size: NA; J gene: TRBJ1-2; D gene: NA; V gene: TRBV6-6; CDR3 length: 14; CDR3 protein: CASRRLGADYGYTF; CDR3 DNA: TGTGCCAGCAGAAGGCTGGGGGCCGACTATGGCTACACCTTC
clone size: NA; J gene: TRBJ1-1; D gene: TRBD1; V gene: TRBV28; CDR3 length: 14; CDR3 protein: CASAGQGLNTEAFF; CDR3 DNA: TGTGCCAGCGCGGGACAGGGGTTGAACACTGAAGCTTTCTTT
clone size: NA; J gene: TRBJ2-7; D gene: NA; V gene: TRBV28; CDR3 length: 15; CDR3 protein: CASSSQGRESYEQYF; CDR3 DNA: TGTGCCAGCAGCTCCCAGGGAAGGGAATCCTACGAGCAGTACTTC
clone size: few; J gene: TRBJ1-1; D gene: NA; V gene: TRBV7-2; CDR3 length: 14; CDR3 protein: CASSLGAGRTEAFF; CDR3 DNA: TGTGCCAGCAGCTTAGGGGCAGGGCGAACTGAAGCTTTCTTT
clone size: NA; J gene: TRBJ1-3; D gene: TRBD1; V gene: TRBV28; CDR3 length: 17; CDR3 protein: CASRQQGAGARGNTIYF; CDR3 DNA: TGTGCCAGCAGACAACAGGGGGCAGGGGCGAGGGGAAACACCATATATTTT
clone size: NA; J gene: TRBJ2-7; D gene: NA; V gene: TRBV4-1; CDR3 length: 16; CDR3 protein: CASSHLSAAASYEQYF; CDR3 DNA: TGCGCCAGCAGCCATTTATCGGCGGCAGCCTCCTACGAGCAGTACTTC
clone size: few; J gene: TRBJ1-1; D gene: TRBD1; V gene: TRBV27; CDR3 length: 13; CDR3 protein: CASRDRDRTEAFF; CDR3 DNA: TGTGCCAGCAGAGACAGGGATAGGACTGAAGCTTTCTTT
clone size: NA; J gene: TRBJ1-5; D gene: TRBD1; V gene: TRBV3-1/TRBV3-2; CDR3 length: 16; CDR3 protein: CASSQDWTGGNQPQHF; CDR3 DNA: TGTGCCAGCAGCCAAGATTGGACAGGGGGCAATCAGCCCCAGCATTTT
clone size: NA; J gene: TRBJ1-4; D gene: TRBD1; V gene: TRBV10-3; CDR3 length: 14; CDR3 protein: CAISDTGEDEKLFF; CDR3 DNA: TGTGCCATCAGTGATACAGGGGAGGATGAAAAACTGTTTTTT
clone size: NA; J gene: TRBJ1-2; D gene: TRBD1; V gene: TRBV7-9; CDR3 length: 16; CDR3 protein: CASSLLRKQGNYGYTF; CDR3 DNA: TGTGCCAGCAGCTTACTAAGGAAACAGGGGAACTATGGCTACACCTTC
clone size: NA; J gene: TRBJ1-2; D gene: NA; V gene: TRBV3-1/TRBV3-2; CDR3 length: 14; CDR3 protein: CASSQTDGAGGYTF; CDR3 DNA: TGTGCCAGCAGCCAAACGGACGGCGCGGGCGGCTACACCTTC
clone size: NA; J gene: TRBJ1-2; D gene: TRBD1; V gene: TRBV5-6; CDR3 length: 15; CDR3 protein: CASSLPGTGTEGYTF; CDR3 DNA: TGTGCCAGCAGCCTCCCAGGGACCGGGACAGAGGGCTACACCTTC
clone size: NA; J gene: TRBJ2-3; D gene: TRBD1; V gene: TRBV7-2; CDR3 length: 15; CDR3 protein: CASSSPDRTTDTQYF; CDR3 DNA: TGTGCCAGCAGCTCCCCGGACAGGACCACAGATACGCAGTATTTT
clone size: NA; J gene: TRBJ2-2; D gene: NA; V gene: TRBV5-4; CDR3 length: 15; CDR3 protein: CASSLDSLGAGELFF; CDR3 DNA: TGTGCCAGCAGCTTGGACAGCCTTGGCGCCGGGGAGCTGTTTTTT
clone size: NA; J gene: TRBJ2-6; D gene: TRBD1; V gene: TRBV19; CDR3 length: 16; CDR3 protein: CASSPRTGSGANVLTF; CDR3 DNA: TGTGCCAGTAGTCCTAGGACAGGCTCTGGGGCCAACGTCCTGACTTTC
clone size: NA; J gene: TRBJ2-2; D gene: NA; V gene: TRBV11-2; CDR3 length: 15; CDR3 protein: CASTNTSRPTGELFF; CDR3 DNA: TGTGCCAGCACCAATACCTCCAGGCCCACCGGGGAGCTGTTTTTT
clone size: NA; J gene: TRBJ2-7; D gene: TRBD1; V gene: TRBV7-2; CDR3 length: 13; CDR3 protein: CASSTGTGYEQYF; CDR3 DNA: TGTGCCAGCAGCACCGGGACAGGATACGAGCAGTACTTC
clone size: NA; J gene: TRBJ1-1; D gene: NA; V gene: TRBV27; CDR3 length: 13; CDR3 protein: CASSLRGNTEAFF; CDR3 DNA: TGTGCCAGCAGTTTAAGAGGGAACACTGAAGCTTTCTTT
clone size: NA; J gene: TRBJ1-5; D gene: TRBD1; V gene: TRBV24-1; CDR3 length: 18; CDR3 protein: CATSDLDRGPYSNQPQHF; CDR3 DNA: TGTGCCACCAGTGATTTAGACAGGGGACCTTATAGCAATCAGCCCCAGCATTTT
clone size: once; J gene: TRBJ2-3; D gene: TRBD1; V gene: TRBV28; CDR3 length: 15; CDR3 protein: CASSKRDRRGDTQYF; CDR3 DNA: TGTGCCAGCAGCAAACGGGACAGACGGGGAGATACGCAGTATTTT
clone size: NA; J gene: TRBJ2-7; D gene: NA; V gene: TRBV6-6; CDR3 length: 15; CDR3 protein: CASSDPRGSIYEQYF; CDR3 DNA: TGTGCCAGCAGTGATCCACGGGGTAGCATCTACGAGCAGTACTTC
clone size: NA; J gene: TRBJ2-1; D gene: NA; V gene: TRBV7-8; CDR3 length: 12; CDR3 protein: CASSLPLQEQFF; CDR3 DNA: TGTGCCAGCAGCCTCCCCCTCCAGGAGCAGTTCTTC
clone size: NA; J gene: TRBJ1-6; D gene: TRBD1; V gene: TRBV5-1; CDR3 length: 16; CDR3 protein: CASSPTGSGENSPLHF; CDR3 DNA: TGCGCCAGCAGCCCGACAGGGAGTGGTGAGAATTCACCCCTCCACTTT
clone size: NA; J gene: TRBJ2-5; D gene: NA; V gene: TRBV10-1; CDR3 length: 16; CDR3 protein: CASSGGTGVGEETQYF; CDR3 DNA: TGCGCCAGCAGTGGGGGTACGGGAGTTGGTGAAGAGACCCAGTACTTC
clone size: NA; J gene: TRBJ1-1; D gene: NA; V gene: TRBV18; CDR3 length: 14; CDR3 protein: CASSRGGGRTEAFF; CDR3 DNA: TGTGCCAGCTCGAGGGGCGGGGGCAGGACTGAAGCTTTCTTT
clone size: NA; J gene: TRBJ2-1; D gene: NA; V gene: TRBV28; CDR3 length: 16; CDR3 protein: CASSLGGTVGDGEQFF; CDR3 DNA: TGTGCCAGCAGTTTAGGAGGGACGGTAGGGGACGGTGAGCAGTTCTTC
clone size: NA; J gene: TRBJ2-5; D gene: NA; V gene: TRBV24-1; CDR3 length: 15; CDR3 protein: CATSDLLGGQETQYF; CDR3 DNA: TGTGCCACCAGTGATTTGCTGGGAGGACAAGAGACCCAGTACTTC
clone size: NA; J gene: TRBJ1-1; D gene: NA; V gene: TRBV19; CDR3 length: 15; CDR3 protein: CASSTTERVKVEAFF; CDR3 DNA: TGTGCCAGTAGTACCACAGAAAGAGTTAAGGTTGAAGCTTTCTTT
clone size: NA; J gene: TRBJ2-2; D gene: TRBD1; V gene: TRBV19; CDR3 length: 16; CDR3 protein: CASSAGQGLNTGELFF; CDR3 DNA: TGTGCCAGTAGTGCCGGACAGGGCTTGAACACCGGGGAGCTGTTTTTT
clone size: NA; J gene: TRBJ2-3; D gene: TRBD1; V gene: TRBV7-6; CDR3 length: 16; CDR3 protein: CASSSWDRGRSDTQYF; CDR3 DNA: TGTGCCAGCAGCTCTTGGGACAGGGGACGGTCAGATACGCAGTATTTT
clone size: NA; J gene: TRBJ1-2; D gene: TRBD1; V gene: TRBV12-5; CDR3 length: 12; CDR3 protein: CASGGQGGGYTF; CDR3 DNA: TGTGCTAGTGGTGGACAGGGCGGTGGCTACACCTTC
clone size: NA; J gene: TRBJ2-7; D gene: TRBD1; V gene: TRBV7-2; CDR3 length: 15; CDR3 protein: CASSLISDRGGEQYF; CDR3 DNA: TGTGCCAGCAGCTTAATTTCGGACAGGGGAGGCGAGCAGTACTTC
clone size: few; J gene: TRBJ2-4; D gene: TRBD1; V gene: TRBV7-2; CDR3 length: 15; CDR3 protein: CASSLQGADKNIQYF; CDR3 DNA: TGTGCCAGCAGCCTACAGGGGGCGGACAAAAACATTCAGTACTTC
clone size: NA; J gene: TRBJ1-1; D gene: TRBD1; V gene: TRBV29-1; CDR3 length: 15; CDR3 protein: CSVLNPGTGGTEAFF; CDR3 DNA: TGCAGCGTTCTAAATCCAGGGACAGGGGGCACTGAAGCTTTCTTT
clone size: NA; J gene: TRBJ1-4; D gene: NA; V gene: TRBV27; CDR3 length: 14; CDR3 protein: CASGRDNLNEKLFF; CDR3 DNA: TGTGCCAGCGGACGGGACAACCTTAATGAAAAACTGTTTTTT
clone size: NA; J gene: TRBJ1-5; D gene: NA; V gene: TRBV15; CDR3 length: 22; CDR3 protein: CATSRDFTRDISPGFSNQPQHF; CDR3 DNA: TGTGCCACCAGCAGAGATTTCACCCGGGACATTTCTCCGGGATTTAGCAATCAGCCCCAGCATTTT
clone size: NA; J gene: TRBJ2-1; D gene: TRBD1; V gene: TRBV11-1; CDR3 length: 15; CDR3 protein: CASSSDRGSYNEQFF; CDR3 DNA: TGTGCCAGCAGCTCCGACAGGGGTTCCTACAATGAGCAGTTCTTC